Presented here are 27 T cell receptor beta chains from one specimen sequenced in a study of T cell responses to AZD1222 COVID-19 vaccine. The data were produced by immunoSEQ multiplex PCR, yet TCRdb's version contains in-frame clones alone and is incomplete. The profile shows 130,000 to 150,000 clones, around 90% of them singletons. Material: peripheral blood, obtained on day 0 of AZD1222 vaccination. Receptors originate from an adult in good health.

This clone occurred once. The chain uses TRBV24-1 and TRBJ2-5, with a weak D call TRBD1 (6 bases). CDR3 length equals 15 residues. Germline V gives CDR1 KGHDR, CDR2 SFDVKD. With 3 bases removed from V and 2 bases from J, the gap between germline ends came to 12 bases. The CDR3 sequence is CATSDRSGDQETQYF. In DNA, the CDR3 is TGTGCCACCAGTGATCGCTCAGGGGATCAAGAGACCCAGTACTTC.

This chain uses TRBV28 with TRBJ2-1; the match to TRBD2 covers 8 bases. The CDR3 runs to 16 residues. Germline lookup yields CDR1 MDHEN and CDR2 SYDVKM. The J segment lost 4 bases and the V segment lost 3 bases, leaving 8 bases of the junction unmatched. CDR3: CASSFPGSGIYNEQFF. The CDR3 DNA follows: TGTGCCAGCAGTTTCCCGGGTAGCGGGATTTACAATGAGCAGTTCTTC.

The chain carries TRBV5-1 and TRBJ2-3; 10 nucleotides align to TRBD2. The CDR3 sequence is 15 residues long. CDR1 SGHRS and CDR2 YFSETQ come from the germline V gene. With 2 bases clipped from V and 2 bases from J, the junction kept 2 bases outside the gene matches. The DNA for the CDR3 is TGCGCCAGCAGCTTAGCGGGAGGGCTCACAGATACGCAGTATTTT. Translated, it gives CASSLAGGLTDTQYF.

This chain connects TRBV5-4 to TRBJ1-2, with 9 bases matching TRBD1. With 0 bases clipped from V and 2 bases from J, the junction kept 5 bases outside the gene matches. The CDR3 has 16 residues. The germline V gene encodes CDR1 SGHNT and CDR2 YYREEE (reference sequence). CDR3 protein: CASSLAGTGRNYGYTF. The CDR3 DNA is TGTGCCAGCAGCTTGGCTGGGACAGGGAGGAACTATGGCTACACCTTC.

The chain is built from TRBV28 and TRBJ2-7; D is uncertain. The ends were cut back, 5 bases at V and 6 bases at J, with 14 bases in the middle. The germline CDR1 and CDR2 sequences are MDHEN and SYDVKM. This CDR3 is built from 13 residues. CDR3: CASSPFQPLEQYF. The CDR3 DNA follows: TGTGCCAGCAGTCCCTTCCAGCCCCTCGAGCAGTACTTC.

The count of this clone is one. The genes are TRBV28 and TRBJ1-2; D gene uncertain. The V end was cut by 5 bases, the J end by 8 bases, with 9 bases between. There are 11 residues in the CDR3. The germline CDR1 and CDR2 sequences are MDHEN and SYDVKM. DNA of the CDR3: TGTGCCAGCAGTGACCGTAGGGGCTACACCTTC. Protein product: CASSDRRGYTF.

V and J are TRBV19 and TRBJ2-2; 9 nucleotides agree with TRBD1. J was trimmed by 1 base and V by 10 bases; bases with no gene match: 4. The germline CDR1 and CDR2 sequences are LNHDA and SQIVND (reference sequence). This CDR3 has 14 residues. The CDR3 protein is CATGTGMNTGELFF. DNA for the CDR3: TGTGCCACTGGGACAGGGATGAACACCGGGGAGCTGTTTTTT. Combining the CDR3 with reference TRBV19 and TRBJ2-2 gives the whole variable domain DGGITQSPKYLFRKEGQNVTLSCEQNLNHDAMYWYRQDPGQGLRLIYYSQIVNDFQKGDIAEGYSVSREKKESFPLTVTSAQKNPTAFYLCATGTGMNTGELFFGEGSRLTVL.

The rearrangement uses TRBV7-2 and TRBJ1-6, with D maybe TRBD1 (6 bases). The CDR3 has 13 residues. Germline CDR1 reads SGHTA; CDR2 reads FQGNSA. V was trimmed by 5 bases and J by 10 bases, leaving 12 bases between them. The CDR3 is CASSTLQGSPLHF. The CDR3, as DNA: TGTGCCAGCAGCACCTTACAGGGCTCACCCCTCCACTTT.

V gene TRBV28 combines with J gene TRBJ2-1; TRBD1 agrees at 9 bases. Germline V lookup: CDR1 MDHEN, CDR2 SYDVKM. Germline trimming cut 6 bases from V and 4 bases from J; bases unmatched to any gene: 7. The CDR3 loop spans 15 amino acids. CDR3 loop: CASRTGTGPYNEQFF. DNA of the CDR3: TGTGCCAGCAGGACCGGGACAGGGCCATACAATGAGCAGTTCTTC.

The gene calls are TRBV5-1 and TRBJ1-1, with D uncertain. CDR1 and CDR2 from the germline V gene are SGHRS and YFSETQ. CDR3 length equals 15 residues. Trimming cost V 4 bases and J 5 bases, with 18 bases left between them. The CDR3, as DNA: TGCGCCAGCAGCGCGGCCTCCAGCTGGAGGACTGAAGCTTTCTTT. Residues: CASSAASSWRTEAFF.

The chain has TRBV28 and TRBJ2-3; no firm D call. Trimming removed 6 bases at V and 2 bases at J, with 9 bases between. Looked up from germline, CDR1 is MDHEN and CDR2 is SYDVKM. The CDR3 contains 13 residues. The CDR3 region is CASRERNTDTQYF. The CDR3 DNA is TGTGCCAGCAGGGAGCGCAACACAGATACGCAGTATTTT.

The V call is TRBV15, the J call TRBJ1-5, with D hard to call. V was shortened by 5 bases and J by 1 base, with 9 bases between the two germline ends. This CDR3 has 14 amino acids. Germline CDR1 and CDR2: LNHNV and YYDKDF (reference sequence). This CDR3 is CATSLDTSNQPQHF. The CDR3, as DNA: TGTGCCACCAGCCTAGACACCAGCAATCAGCCCCAGCATTTT.

The chain links TRBV20-1 to TRBJ1-1, with D unclear. Per the germline V gene, CDR1 is DFQATT and CDR2 is SNEGSKA (reference sequence). The V and J ends lost 5 bases and 7 bases respectively, with 8 bases between them. The CDR3 runs to 10 residues. The CDR3 DNA follows: TGCAGTGCTCAGGAAAATGAAGCTTTCTTT. Amino acids: CSAQENEAFF.

The chain is built from TRBV7-8 and TRBJ2-3, with D maybe TRBD2 (5 bases). Germline CDR1 is SGHVS and CDR2 is FQNEAQ. This CDR3 comprises 14 residues. Trimming pared 5 bases from V and 4 bases from J, leaving 13 bases between. The chain's CDR3 is CASSRGFDPDTQYF. As DNA, the CDR3 is TGTGCCAGCAGCCGAGGGTTCGACCCAGATACGCAGTATTTT.

The chain couples TRBV13 to TRBJ2-7, with D maybe TRBD2 (5 bases). Between the trimmed V and J ends, which lost 0 bases and 7 bases, there was a span of 16 bases. The length of the CDR3 is 15 residues. Germline loops: CDR1 PRHDT, CDR2 FYEKMQ (reference sequence). Here the CDR3 reads CASSLGMDSAGEQYF. DNA for the CDR3: TGTGCCAGCAGCTTAGGCATGGATAGCGCTGGGGAGCAGTACTTC.

The chain combines TRBV3-1 (or the pseudogene TRBV3-2) with TRBJ2-7; D is unresolved. Trimming removed 5 bases at V and 9 bases at J, with 17 bases between. CDR1 LGHDT and CDR2 YNNKEL come from the germline V gene (reference sequence). The length of the CDR3 is 13 residues. CDR3 in amino acids: CASSFGTPNVQYF. The CDR3 DNA reads as TGTGCCAGCAGCTTTGGCACCCCGAACGTGCAGTACTTC.

This chain joins TRBV19 and TRBJ2-1, with a weak D call TRBD2 (5 bases). In germline, CDR1 is LNHDA, CDR2 SQIVND (reference sequence). CDR3 length: 20 residues. V lost 2 bases, J lost 3 bases, and 26 bases lay in between. DNA of the CDR3: TGTGCCAGTAGTATAAACTCCATGGCTAGCATGGCCACGCTCTACAATGAGCAGTTCTTC. Amino acid sequence: CASSINSMASMATLYNEQFF.

The rearrangement links TRBV3-1 (or the pseudogene TRBV3-2) to TRBJ2-1; TRBD2 matches 7 bases. The junction had 5 bases not matched to a gene; V was cut back by 2 bases and J by 4 bases. CDR3 length: 15 amino acids. Looked up from germline, CDR1 is LGHDT and CDR2 is YNNKEL (reference sequence). The CDR3 protein is CASSQPSGPYNEQFF. CDR3 sequence (DNA): TGTGCCAGCAGCCAACCTAGCGGACCTTACAATGAGCAGTTCTTC.

This clone was picked up one time. V is TRBV4-1 and J is TRBJ1-6; 8 positions agree with TRBD1. Germline V gene sequence: CDR1 MGHRA, CDR2 YSYEKL. The CDR3 runs 14 residues. V shed 10 bases and J 7 bases; nucleotides not matched to a gene: 9. For the CDR3, the DNA is TGCGCCACCTCGACAGGGGATGGAAATTCACCCCTCCACTTT. It specifies CATSTGDGNSPLHF.

This rearrangement joins TRBV4-3 to TRBJ1-2, with D unclear. V was pared by 3 bases and J by 0 bases, with 11 bases between. CDR3 length: 15 residues. Germline CDR1 LGHNA, CDR2 YSLEER. The CDR3, as DNA: TGCGCCAGCAGCCAGTACTGGAGAGCTAACTATGGCTACACCTTC. Its protein is CASSQYWRANYGYTF.

V gene TRBV5-6 combines with J gene TRBJ1-3, with a weak D call TRBD1 (6 bases). The CDR3 sequence is 16 residues long. V dropped 0 bases and J dropped 2 bases, with 12 bases sitting between them. Germline assignment: CDR1 SGHDT and CDR2 YYEEEE. This chain's CDR3 is CASSLGGGRTGNTIYF. The CDR3 bases are TGTGCCAGCAGCTTGGGCGGGGGGCGAACTGGAAACACCATATATTTT.

V usage is TRBV7-9 and J usage is TRBJ2-1, with 7 bases fitting TRBD2. V gave up 4 bases and J gave up 4 bases; unmatched junction bases: 4. The CDR3 loop spans 14 amino acids. Looked up from germline, CDR1 is SEHNR and CDR2 is FQNEAQ (reference sequence). The CDR3 DNA sequence: TGTGCCAGCAGCTCTGGGACTACATACAATGAGCAGTTCTTC. This encodes CASSSGTTYNEQFF.

The J gene is TRBJ1-1, the V gene TRBV28; D unclear. This CDR3 has 11 amino acids. Germline CDR1 MDHEN, CDR2 SYDVKM. Trimming removed 7 bases from V and 6 bases from J, with 9 bases in between. Here the CDR3 DNA reads TGTGCCAGCATCTCGACATCTGAAGCTTTCTTT. Translation gives CASISTSEAFF.

This chain uses TRBV19 with TRBJ1-6; D gene uncertain. Germline V gene lookup returns CDR1 LNHDA and CDR2 SQIVND (reference sequence). CDR3 length: 12 amino acids. V lost 3 bases, J lost 7 bases, and 4 bases lay in between. The CDR3 here is CASSIGNSPLHF. The CDR3 DNA reads TGTGCCAGTAGTATTGGGAATTCACCCCTCCACTTT.

This clone showed up just once. The rearrangement uses TRBV3-1 (or the pseudogene TRBV3-2) and TRBJ2-3, with 9 nucleotides matching TRBD2. V was clipped by 3 bases and J by 7 bases; unmatched bases: 8. The germline V gene has CDR1 LGHDT and CDR2 YNNKEL (reference sequence). The CDR3 is 15 amino acids. This chain's CDR3 is CASSQLGGRAYTQYF. The CDR3 DNA is TGTGCCAGCAGCCAGCTAGGCGGGAGGGCATATACGCAGTATTTT.

The rearrangement joins TRBV9 to TRBJ1-5; possibly TRBD1 for D (6 bases). Trimming stripped 2 bases from V and 6 bases from J, with 12 bases between. Germline CDR1 SGDLS, CDR2 YYNGEE. The CDR3 length is 14 residues. The CDR3 protein is CASSVDSGTQPQHF. CDR3 sequence (DNA): TGTGCCAGCAGCGTGGACAGTGGGACTCAGCCCCAGCATTTT.

The chain uses TRBV9 and TRBJ2-7; 12 bases map to TRBD2. J was trimmed by 3 bases and V by 7 bases; bases with no gene match: 5. Germline V lookup: CDR1 SGDLS, CDR2 YYNGEE. The CDR3 has 14 amino acids. The CDR3 coding sequence is TGTGCCAGCGGAGCGACTAGCGGGGGCTACGAGCAGTACTTC. It specifies CASGATSGGYEQYF.